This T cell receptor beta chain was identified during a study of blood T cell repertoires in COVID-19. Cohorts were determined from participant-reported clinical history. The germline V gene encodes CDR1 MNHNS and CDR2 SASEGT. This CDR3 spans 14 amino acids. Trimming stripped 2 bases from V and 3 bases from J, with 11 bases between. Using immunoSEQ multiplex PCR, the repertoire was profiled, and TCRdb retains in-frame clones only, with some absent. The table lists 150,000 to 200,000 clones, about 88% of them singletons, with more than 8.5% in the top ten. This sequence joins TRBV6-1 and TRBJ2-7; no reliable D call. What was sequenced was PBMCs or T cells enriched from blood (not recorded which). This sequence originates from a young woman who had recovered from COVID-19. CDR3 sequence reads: CASSEWAGDYEQYF. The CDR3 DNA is TGTGCCAGCAGTGAATGGGCAGGCGACTACGAGCAGTACTTC.